One sample yielded the 10 T cell receptor beta chains listed below, sequenced in a study of blood T cell repertoires in COVID-19. Sequenced by immunoSEQ multiplex PCR; TCRdb stores in-frame clones only, minus some. The sample gives some 70,000 clones, over 60% of which show up once; more than 12% is in the top ten. The sequenced sample was peripheral blood. All receptors derive from a man aged 60-69 years with COVID-19, enrolled during active disease.

In its sample, this clone was seen once. This rearrangement joins TRBV10-3 to TRBJ2-1; D possibly corresponds to TRBD2 (5 bases). Germline CDR1 ENHRY, CDR2 SYGVKD. CDR3 length equals 14 residues. V dropped 7 bases and J dropped 5 bases, with 15 bases sitting between them. This chain's CDR3 is CAITPSLPDNEQFF. In nucleotides, the CDR3 is TGTGCCATCACCCCTAGCCTACCGGACAATGAGCAGTTCTTC.

DNA for the CDR3: TGTGCCAGCAGCTTAGGGGCGGGACTAGCGGGAGATTCCTACGAGCAGTACTTC. Amino acid sequence: CASSLGAGLAGDSYEQYF. This chain joins TRBV7-6 and TRBJ2-7; TRBD2 aligns across 14 bases. The CDR3 contains 18 residues. The germline V gene encodes CDR1 SGHVS and CDR2 FNYEAQ. With 1 base clipped from V and 1 base from J, the junction kept 6 bases outside the gene matches.

This clone was observed once. V and J are TRBV28 and TRBJ2-3; 7 bases line up with TRBD2. The V segment lost 5 bases and the J segment 2 bases; nucleotides outside the gene matches: 10. The CDR3 is made up of 16 amino acids. Germline V CDR1 and CDR2: MDHEN, SYDVKM. CDR3 DNA: TGTGCCAGCAGTGCCCCTTCTAGCGGATCCACAGATACGCAGTATTTT. Encoded protein: CASSAPSSGSTDTQYF.

This chain links TRBV7-9 with TRBJ2-6, with D perhaps TRBD2 (5 bases). CDR1 SEHNR and CDR2 FQNEAQ come from the germline V gene (reference sequence). The CDR3 consists of 16 residues. V was clipped by 0 bases and J by 0 bases, with 6 bases between them. The CDR3, as DNA: TGTGCCAGCAGCTTAGCTCGGGACTCTGGGGCCAACGTCCTGACTTTC. This gives the protein CASSLARDSGANVLTF.

This sequence joins TRBV7-9 and TRBJ2-7; TRBD1 might be the D (5 bases). Germline V CDR1 and CDR2: SEHNR, FQNEAQ (reference sequence). V lost 2 bases to trimming and J lost 4 bases, with 21 bases between them. The CDR3 length is 17 residues. The CDR3 nucleotides are TGTGCCAGCAGCTTACTACCTGCCCCTAGGGGTAAGTACGAGCAGTACTTC. Its translation: CASSLLPAPRGKYEQYF.

The chain recombines TRBV29-1 with TRBJ2-7, with TRBD2 matching 8 bases. CDR1 is SQVTM, CDR2 ANQGSEA, per germline. The CDR3 runs 14 residues. V lost 1 base to trimming and J lost 7 bases; unmatched junction nucleotides: 9. The CDR3 here is CSVEAMASGGEQYF. The CDR3 DNA reads as TGCAGCGTTGAAGCCATGGCCTCGGGGGGGGAGCAGTACTTC.

This chain connects TRBV19 to TRBJ2-5; D may be TRBD2 (6 bases). The CDR3 runs 15 residues. Trimming shortened V by 3 bases and J by 3 bases, and 14 bases separated the two germline ends. CDR1 is LNHDA and CDR2 is SQIVND in the germline V gene (reference sequence). CDR3 amino acids: CASSIWGVGKETQYF. In DNA, the CDR3 is TGTGCCAGTAGTATTTGGGGGGTCGGGAAAGAGACCCAGTACTTC.

This CDR3 is CASSLWDSNTGELFF. The CDR3 DNA sequence: TGTGCCAGCAGCTTATGGGACAGTAACACCGGGGAGCTGTTTTTT. The rearrangement uses TRBV11-2 and TRBJ2-2, with 7 bases aligning to TRBD1. Germline assignment: CDR1 SGHAT and CDR2 FQNNGV. The CDR3 length is 15 residues. V trimming: 2 bases; J trimming: 2 bases; junction bases outside the gene matches: 2.

The gene calls are TRBV2 and TRBJ2-1; maybe TRBD1 (6 bases). V shed 9 bases and J shed 7 bases, with 13 bases lying between them. Germline V lookup: CDR1 SNHLY, CDR2 FYNNEI. This CDR3 region has 12 residues. The CDR3 sequence: CASTGRGNEQFF. DNA for the CDR3: TGTGCCAGTACTGGAAGGGGGAATGAGCAGTTCTTC.

V is TRBV30 and J is TRBJ2-7; D might be TRBD2 (6 bases). Germline CDR1 reads GTSNPN; CDR2 reads SVGIG (reference sequence). This CDR3 spans 16 amino acids. Trimming stripped 3 bases from V and 3 bases from J, with 21 bases between. The CDR3 nucleotides are TGTGCCTGGAGGCGTGGAGGGGTCGGGGAGCTCTACGAGCAGTACTTC. This sequence encodes CAWRRGGVGELYEQYF.